The 18 T cell receptor beta chains presented below share a single source sample, sequenced in a study of molecular identifiers for immune sequencing clone quantification (dated by TCRdb to the late 2010s). Libraries were constructed by PCR. TCRdb shows the sequencer as Illumina HiSeq 4000. TCRdb passed the public sequencing reads through fastp at Q25 and MiXCR, retaining productive beta sequences. Every distinct CDR3 protein forms one entry, paired with its most common genes and DNA. The sample table contains approximately 500,000 distinct CDR3 sequences; only one count was recorded for 20% to 25% of them. The ten largest make up 0.65% to 0.95% of the sample. What was sequenced was naive CD8+ T cells from blood, with Jurkat cell RNA spiked in. The label giving this sample's cell subset or site can be read as: FACS-sorted CD8+CD4-CCR7+CD45RA+ naive T cells. These TCRs come from a human donor in good health. Some libraries in this study had Jurkat cell RNA spiked in.

This clonotype has a handful of counts. The genes are TRBV30 and TRBJ1-1; perhaps TRBD1 as D (5 bases). The CDR3 length is 15 residues. The V end was cut by 3 bases, the J end by 4 bases, with 18 bases between. Germline V CDR1 and CDR2: GTSNPN, SVGIG (reference sequence). CDR3 residues: CAWRSRRGEGTEAFF. The CDR3 DNA reads as TGTGCCTGGAGATCACGGAGAGGGGAGGGCACTGAAGCTTTCTTT.

Worth noting for this clonotype: It may be a read error: a sequence one base away is much more abundant. V gene TRBV2 combines with J gene TRBJ2-5; D is unresolved. The CDR3 contains 13 residues. Germline lookup yields CDR1 SNHLY and CDR2 FYNNEI. CDR3 nucleotides: TGTGCCAGCGACCCCGAGTACCAAGAGATCCAGTACTTC. Translating it yields CASDPEYQEIQYF.

Concerning this clonotype: A much larger clone is a single base away; this may be a read error. J is TRBJ2-3 and V is TRBV24-1; D remains ambiguous. The length of the CDR3 is 18 residues. The V and J ends lost 4 bases and 4 bases respectively, with 23 bases between them. CDR1 and CDR2 from the germline V gene are KGHDR and SFDVKD. The CDR3 here is CATSDTSTLEKEPDTQYF. CDR3 bases: TGTGCCACCAGTGACACAAGTACGCTTGAAAAGGAACCAGATACGCAGTATTTT.

This rearrangement joins TRBV14 to TRBJ2-7; TRBD2 is a possible D gene (5 bases). The CDR3 length is 15 residues. The germline gives CDR1 SGHDN, CDR2 FVKESK. Deletions cut 5 bases from V and 0 bases from J, with 14 bases between. The CDR3 DNA follows: TGTGCCAGCAGCGAGGGCCACGTTTACTCCTACGAGCAGTACTTC. It yields the protein CASSEGHVYSYEQYF. The variable domain in full, with the rest retrieved from reference TRBV14 and TRBJ2-7, is EAGVTQFPSHSVIEKGQTVTLRCDPISGHDNLYWYRRVMGKEIKFLLHFVKESKQDESGMPNNRFLAERTGGTYSTLKVQPAELEDSGVYFCASSEGHVYSYEQYFGPGTRLTVT.

This clonotype came up a few times. The chain uses TRBV7-9 and TRBJ1-1, with D tentatively TRBD1 (6 bases). The V and J ends lost 0 bases and 4 bases respectively, with 12 bases between them. The germline CDR1 and CDR2 sequences are SEHNR and FQNEAQ (reference sequence). The CDR3 loop spans 15 amino acids. In DNA, the CDR3 is TGTGCCAGCAGCTTAGCAGTGGGGGCGTTCACTGAAGCTTTCTTT. This translates into CASSLAVGAFTEAFF.

With respect to this clonotype: The junction does not match germline at one end; this may be a read error. The chain links TRBV5-1 to TRBJ2-7; D remains ambiguous. There are 13 residues in the CDR3. Per germline, CDR1 SGHRS and CDR2 YFSETQ. The CDR3 nucleotides are TGCGCCAGCAGCTTGGGAGAACTTTTCGAGCAGCACTTC. Translated: CASSLGELFEQHF.

Ten or more counts support this clonotype. V and J are TRBV19 and TRBJ2-2; D is possibly TRBD1 or TRBD2 (5 bases each). The CDR3 covers 15 residues. The V gene lost 7 bases and the J gene lost 1 base, with 13 bases spanning the gap. Germline-derived CDR1 and CDR2 are LNHDA and SQIVND (reference sequence). CDR3 protein: CASKTGTRNTGELFF. The CDR3 region has the DNA TGTGCCAGTAAAACGGGGACCAGGAACACCGGGGAGCTGTTTTTT.

This clonotype was recorded a few times. This sequence joins TRBV20-1 and TRBJ1-2; TRBD1 is a possible D gene (5 bases). The CDR3 contains 14 residues. Trimming pared 4 bases from V and 2 bases from J, leaving 14 bases between. Germline CDR1 and CDR2: DFQATT and SNEGSKA (reference sequence). The CDR3 reads CSATPGQLNYGYTF. CDR3 sequence (DNA): TGCAGTGCTACACCTGGACAATTAAACTATGGCTACACCTTC.

This clonotype was seen repeatedly, ten times or more. This rearrangement joins TRBV12-3 or TRBV12-4 to TRBJ1-2; 10 positions agree with TRBD1. This CDR3 is 15 amino acids long. The ends lost 3 bases at V and 6 bases at J; junction bases unmatched: 7. The CDR3 here is CASSLTGQGRNGYTF. CDR3 DNA sequence: TGTGCCAGCAGTTTGACGGGACAGGGGAGGAATGGCTACACCTTC.

Of note for this clonotype: With a much larger clone just one base away, this may be a read error. V usage is TRBV28 and J usage is TRBJ1-5, with D maybe TRBD1 (6 bases). Trimming stripped 8 bases from V and 7 bases from J, with 21 bases between. Germline lookup yields CDR1 MDHEN and CDR2 SYDVKM. CDR3 length: 15 amino acids. CDR3 bases: TGTGCCAGCGCCCCCCGTACAGGGCTCAGGCAGCCCCAGCATTTT. It translates to CASAPRTGLRQPQHF.

The table lists this clonotype with a few counts. The J gene is TRBJ1-6, the V gene TRBV2; no firm D call. The germline V and J ends were trimmed by 7 bases and 2 bases, with 9 bases remaining between them. Germline values: CDR1 SNHLY, CDR2 FYNNEI. The CDR3 sequence is 14 residues long. DNA for the CDR3: TGTGCCAGCACACGCGAAACCTATAATTCACCCCTCCACTTT. This sequence encodes CASTRETYNSPLHF.

This clonotype was recorded a few times. The chain carries TRBV6-5 and TRBJ2-7; 7 nucleotides agree with TRBD1. The CDR3 loop spans 13 amino acids. CDR1 and CDR2 from the germline V gene are MNHEY and SVGAGI. V lost 5 bases and J lost 6; bases outside the gene matches: 7. As DNA, the CDR3 is TGTGCCAGCAGTATTTTCCGACAGGGCGAGCAGTACTTC. It is translated as CASSIFRQGEQYF.

This chain links TRBV7-9 with TRBJ2-1, with 10 positions matching TRBD1. The germline V gene has CDR1 SEHNR and CDR2 FQNEAQ (reference sequence). The CDR3 is 14 residues long. V trimming: 5 bases; J trimming: 8 bases; junction bases outside the gene matches: 6. This chain's CDR3 is CASSPGQGSHEQFF. CDR3 DNA sequence: TGTGCCAGCAGCCCGGGACAGGGGTCCCATGAGCAGTTCTTC.

The CDR3 nucleotides are TGCGCCAGCAGCCAAGACTTAGTAATTTTTTACGAGCAGTACTTC. This sequence encodes CASSQDLVIFYEQYF. V is TRBV4-3 and J is TRBJ2-7, with D unclear. Deletions cut 0 bases from V and 4 bases from J, with 13 bases between. The CDR3 runs to 15 residues. Looked up from germline, CDR1 is LGHNA and CDR2 is YSLEER.

The chain employs TRBV24-1 and TRBJ2-1; D gene uncertain. The CDR3 has 16 residues. Germline-derived CDR1 and CDR2 are KGHDR and SFDVKD. Trimming pared 4 bases from V and 2 bases from J, leaving 14 bases between. Here the CDR3 reads CATSERSSFAYNEQFF. In DNA form, the CDR3 reads TGTGCCACCAGTGAACGTAGCTCCTTCGCCTACAATGAGCAGTTCTTC.

On this clonotype: The junction does not match germline at one end; this may be a read error. The rearrangement links TRBV20-1 to TRBJ2-5; D possibly uses TRBD1 or TRBD2 (5 bases each). CDR3 length: 16 amino acids. CDR1 and CDR2 from the germline V gene are DFQATT and SNEGSKA (reference sequence). CDR3 in DNA: TGCAGTGCTAGAGATGGGGTTCGGGACGACCAAGAGTCCCAGTACTTC. Its protein is CSARDGVRDDQESQYF.

This clonotype came up a few times. The genes are TRBV4-3 and TRBJ2-2; TRBD2 aligns across 9 bases. CDR1 LGHNA and CDR2 YSLEER come from the germline V gene. CDR3 length: 16 amino acids. V shed 3 bases, J shed 2 bases, and the junction held 4 bases outside the gene matches. The CDR3 here is CASSQFSGGNTGELFF. The CDR3 DNA reads TGCGCCAGCAGCCAGTTTAGCGGGGGCAACACCGGGGAGCTGTTTTTT.

As for this clonotype: Just one base apart from a much larger clone, this may be a read error. The chain couples TRBV30 to TRBJ2-1; 8 nucleotides match TRBD2. The CDR3 covers 15 residues. The germline V gene encodes CDR1 GTSNPN and CDR2 SVGIG (reference sequence). CDR3 bases: TGTGCCTGGACCCGAGGACGGACTAGCTACAATGAGCAGCTCTTC. Its protein product is CAWTRGRTSYNEQLF.